This T cell receptor (beta chain) is from a study of blood T cell repertoires in COVID-19. Overall study: Sample material is recorded as cDNA or gDNA derived from T cells, B-cell-depleted T cells, or PBMCs.

Trimming left V 7 bases short and J 0 bases short, with 10 bases between. CDR3 size: 13 residues. Germline V gene lookup returns CDR1 SQVTM and CDR2 ANQGSEA. In the original analysis: Amplification from reference gene primers served as the basis for estimated nucleated cell counts. Profiled with immunoSEQ multiplex PCR; TCRdb holds only in-frame clones, not every one. Clone size and the V and J calls come from that table; the DNA yielded D and trimming. The sample holds roughly 300,000 clones, more than 75% seen once. Enrollees, about 18 to 95 years old, lived in 24 US areas. Recovered participants had two consecutive negative NP/OP PCR tests, healthcare professional clearance, or symptom resolution.

Sequencing was done on a sample of PBMCs or T cells enriched from blood (not recorded which). The chain couples TRBV29-1 to TRBJ1-3, with D tentatively TRBD1 (6 bases). The sequence came from a woman aged 25 to 39 who had recovered from COVID-19. CDR3 in amino acids: CSAGQSSGNTIYF. DNA for the CDR3: TGCAGCGCCGGACAGTCCTCTGGAAACACCATATATTTT.